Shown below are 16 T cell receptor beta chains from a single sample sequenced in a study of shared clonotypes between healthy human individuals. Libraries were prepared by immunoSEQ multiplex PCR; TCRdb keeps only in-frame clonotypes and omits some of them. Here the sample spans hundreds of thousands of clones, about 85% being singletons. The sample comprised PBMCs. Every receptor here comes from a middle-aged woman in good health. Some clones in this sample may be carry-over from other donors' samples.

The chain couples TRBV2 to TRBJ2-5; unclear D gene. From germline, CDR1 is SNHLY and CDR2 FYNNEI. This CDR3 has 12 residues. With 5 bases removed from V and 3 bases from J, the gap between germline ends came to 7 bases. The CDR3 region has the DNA TGTGCCAGCAGTACTGGGAAAGAGACCCAGTACTTC. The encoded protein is CASSTGKETQYF.

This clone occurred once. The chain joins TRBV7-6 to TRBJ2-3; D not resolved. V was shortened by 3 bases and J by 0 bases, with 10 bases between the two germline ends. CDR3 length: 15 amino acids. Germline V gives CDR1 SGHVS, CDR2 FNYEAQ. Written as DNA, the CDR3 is TGTGCCAGCAGCTTTGTCGGATACAGCACAGATACGCAGTATTTT. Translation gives CASSFVGYSTDTQYF.

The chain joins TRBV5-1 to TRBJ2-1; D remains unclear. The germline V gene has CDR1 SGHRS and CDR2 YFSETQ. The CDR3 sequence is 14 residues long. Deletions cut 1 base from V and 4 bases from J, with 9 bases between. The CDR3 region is CASSLYRTYNEQFF. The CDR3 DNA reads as TGCGCCAGCAGCTTGTATCGGACGTACAATGAGCAGTTCTTC.

CDR3 sequence reads: CASSLSSQGATEAFF. As DNA, the CDR3 is TGTGCCAGCAGCTTAAGTTCCCAGGGGGCGACTGAAGCTTTCTTT. The chain uses TRBV7-9 and TRBJ1-1, with TRBD1 identical over 8 bases. This CDR3 spans 15 amino acids. Unmatched junction bases numbered 7, after V lost 2 bases and J lost 5 bases. Germline V gives CDR1 SEHNR, CDR2 FQNEAQ (reference sequence).

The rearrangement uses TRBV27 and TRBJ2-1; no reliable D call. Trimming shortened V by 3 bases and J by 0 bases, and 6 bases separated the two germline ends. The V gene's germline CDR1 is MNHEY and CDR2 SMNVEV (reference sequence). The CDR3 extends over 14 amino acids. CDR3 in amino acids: CASSFTGSYNEQFF. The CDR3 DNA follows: TGTGCCAGCAGTTTTACGGGCTCCTACAATGAGCAGTTCTTC.

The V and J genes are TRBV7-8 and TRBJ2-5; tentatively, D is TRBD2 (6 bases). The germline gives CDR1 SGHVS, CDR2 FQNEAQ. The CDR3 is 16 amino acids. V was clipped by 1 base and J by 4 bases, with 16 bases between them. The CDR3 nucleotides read TGTGCCAGCAGCTTAGGACGGGACTCAAGAAGAGAGACCCAGTACTTC. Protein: CASSLGRDSRRETQYF. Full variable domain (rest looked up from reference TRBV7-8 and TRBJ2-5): GAGVSQSPRYKVAKRGQDVALRCDPISGHVSLFWYQQALGQGPEFLTYFQNEAQLDKSGLPSDRFFAERPEGSVSTLKIQRTQQEDSAVYLCASSLGRDSRRETQYFGPGTRLLVL.

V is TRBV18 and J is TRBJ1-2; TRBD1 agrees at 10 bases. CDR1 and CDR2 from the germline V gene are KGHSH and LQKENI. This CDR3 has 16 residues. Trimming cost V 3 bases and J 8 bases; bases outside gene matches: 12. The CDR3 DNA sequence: TGTGCCAGCTCACCGAGACAGGGGGCGCCTTCCCTAGGCTACACCTTC. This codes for CASSPRQGAPSLGYTF. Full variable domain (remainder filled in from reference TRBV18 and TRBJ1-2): NAGVMQNPRHLVRRRGQEARLRCSPMKGHSHVYWYRQLPEEGLKFMVYLQKENIIDESGMPKERFSAEFPKEGPSILRIQQVVRGDSAAYFCASSPRQGAPSLGYTFGSGTRLTVV.

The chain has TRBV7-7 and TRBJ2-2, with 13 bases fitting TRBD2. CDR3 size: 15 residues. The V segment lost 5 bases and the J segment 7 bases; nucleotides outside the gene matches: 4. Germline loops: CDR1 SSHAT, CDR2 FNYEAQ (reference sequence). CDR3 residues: CASSVGLAGHGELFF. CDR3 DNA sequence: TGTGCCAGCAGCGTGGGACTAGCGGGACACGGGGAGCTGTTTTTT.

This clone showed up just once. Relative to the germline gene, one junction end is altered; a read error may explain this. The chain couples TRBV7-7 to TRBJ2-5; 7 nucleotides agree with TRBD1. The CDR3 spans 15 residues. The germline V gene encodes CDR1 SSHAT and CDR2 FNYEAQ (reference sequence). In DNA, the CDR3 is TGTGCTAGCAGCTCGGCGCCGACAGGGAAAGAGACCCAGTACTTC. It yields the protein CASSSAPTGKETQYF.

The CDR3 coding sequence is TGCGCCACCGGAGGGGTGCGGGACAGGGGGCGCGATGGCTACACCTTC. Protein product: CATGGVRDRGRDGYTF. This chain connects TRBV5-1 to TRBJ1-2, with 12 nucleotides matching TRBD1. V dropped 9 bases and J dropped 6; count of bases not matched to a gene: 15. Looked up from germline, CDR1 is SGHRS and CDR2 is YFSETQ. This CDR3 has 16 residues.

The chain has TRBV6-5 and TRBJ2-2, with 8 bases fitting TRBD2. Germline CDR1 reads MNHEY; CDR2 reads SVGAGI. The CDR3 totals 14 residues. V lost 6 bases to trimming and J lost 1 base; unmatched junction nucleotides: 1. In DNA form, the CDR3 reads TGTGCCAGCAGCCGGGGGGGGAACACCGGGGAGCTGTTTTTT. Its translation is CASSRGGNTGELFF.

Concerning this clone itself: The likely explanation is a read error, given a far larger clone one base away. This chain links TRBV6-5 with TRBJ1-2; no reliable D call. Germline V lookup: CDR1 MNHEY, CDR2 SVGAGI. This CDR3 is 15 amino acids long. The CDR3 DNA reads TGTGCCAGCAGTTCCAGGCGCACAAATAACTATGGCCACACCTTC. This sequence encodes CASSSRRTNNYGHTF.

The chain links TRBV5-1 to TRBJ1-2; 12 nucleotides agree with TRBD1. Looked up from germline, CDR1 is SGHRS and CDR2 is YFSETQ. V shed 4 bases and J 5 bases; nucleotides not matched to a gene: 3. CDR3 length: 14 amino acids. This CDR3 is CASSPGQGAYGYTF. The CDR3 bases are TGCGCCAGCAGCCCGGGACAGGGGGCGTATGGCTACACCTTC.

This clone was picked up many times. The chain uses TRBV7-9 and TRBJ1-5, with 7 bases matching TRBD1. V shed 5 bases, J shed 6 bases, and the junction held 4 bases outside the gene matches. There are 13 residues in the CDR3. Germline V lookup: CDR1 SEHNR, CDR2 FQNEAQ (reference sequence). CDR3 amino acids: CASSPEGAQPQHF. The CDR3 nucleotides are TGTGCCAGCAGCCCAGAGGGGGCTCAGCCCCAGCATTTT.

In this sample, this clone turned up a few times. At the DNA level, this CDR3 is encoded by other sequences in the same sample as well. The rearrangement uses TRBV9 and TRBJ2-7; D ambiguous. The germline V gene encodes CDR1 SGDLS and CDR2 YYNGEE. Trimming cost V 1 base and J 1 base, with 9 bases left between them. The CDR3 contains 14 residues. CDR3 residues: CASSVSGHSYEQYF. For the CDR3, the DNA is TGTGCCAGCAGCGTAAGTGGCCATTCCTACGAGCAGTACTTC.

DNA for the CDR3: TGTGCCAGCAGCAAAGGGAAGCGGGCCACCTGCTATGGGAACTTCAATGAGCAGTTCTTC. This sequence encodes CASSKGKRATCYGNFNEQFF. The chain combines TRBV21-1 with TRBJ2-1; TRBD2 is taken as the D call from the table, unchecked against the DNA. TRBV21-1 corresponds to a pseudogene. The CDR3 contains 20 residues.